This T cell receptor beta chain was sequenced in a study of blood T cell repertoires in COVID-19. About the research overall: Acute and convalescent COVID-19 specimens originated in the United States, Italy and Spain. PBMCs, B-cell-depleted T cells, or T cells were the source of the cDNA or gDNA that made up the material.

Study processing details: Nucleated cell counts were estimated from reference gene primer amplification. Clones were read by immunoSEQ multiplex PCR, and TCRdb kept only the in-frame ones, dropping some. V and J calls and clone size are given by that table; D and trimming were obtained from the DNA. Among around 150,000 clones listed, around four fifths were seen once. Material for sequencing was peripheral blood. The sequence derives from an elderly woman with acute or convalescent COVID-19.

Written as DNA, the CDR3 is TGTGCCAGCAGCCCAGGGGGCGCGTCAGGGGCCAACGTCCTGACTTTC. This encodes CASSPGGASGANVLTF. This chain joins TRBV5-4 and TRBJ2-6; 8 positions agree with TRBD1. This CDR3 has 16 amino acids. The germline gives CDR1 SGHNT, CDR2 YYREEE (reference sequence). V dropped 4 bases and J dropped 4; count of bases not matched to a gene: 7.